This T cell receptor (beta chain) was retrieved from a study of shared clonotypes between healthy human individuals. The CDR3 spans 16 residues. Deletions cut 8 bases from V and 2 bases from J, with 19 bases between. CDR1 and CDR2 (germline): MDHEN, SYDVKM. Donors had no recently reported acute infections or vaccinations and were HIV-negative. Assay execution took place at the deep level. The genomic DNA of each subset was split evenly across several immunoSEQ plates. Original handling: ImmunoSEQ junction-only sequences lacked quality scores, so their filtering differed. Profiling relied on immunoSEQ multiplex PCR, and the TCRdb table lists in-frame clones only, not all of them. The DNA gave D and trimming, while V, J and clone size come from that table. Of approximately 470,000 clones in the sample, more than 75% are singletons; the top ten hold approximately 12%.

The sample consisted of PBMCs. The chain carries TRBV28 and TRBJ1-5, with D perhaps matching TRBD1 (6 bases). The receptor was derived from a woman in her thirties or forties in good health. Some clones in this sample may be carry-over from other donors' samples. CDR3 protein: CASQSGGLVGNQPQHF. DNA for the CDR3: TGTGCCAGCCAAAGCGGGGGGCTGGTCGGCAATCAGCCCCAGCATTTT. The variable domain in full, with the rest retrieved from reference TRBV28 and TRBJ1-5, is DVKVTQSSRYLVKRTGEKVFLECVQDMDHENMFWYRQDPGLGLRLIYFSYDVKMKEKGDIPEGYSVSREKKERFSLILESASTNQTSMYLCASQSGGLVGNQPQHFGDGTRLSIL.